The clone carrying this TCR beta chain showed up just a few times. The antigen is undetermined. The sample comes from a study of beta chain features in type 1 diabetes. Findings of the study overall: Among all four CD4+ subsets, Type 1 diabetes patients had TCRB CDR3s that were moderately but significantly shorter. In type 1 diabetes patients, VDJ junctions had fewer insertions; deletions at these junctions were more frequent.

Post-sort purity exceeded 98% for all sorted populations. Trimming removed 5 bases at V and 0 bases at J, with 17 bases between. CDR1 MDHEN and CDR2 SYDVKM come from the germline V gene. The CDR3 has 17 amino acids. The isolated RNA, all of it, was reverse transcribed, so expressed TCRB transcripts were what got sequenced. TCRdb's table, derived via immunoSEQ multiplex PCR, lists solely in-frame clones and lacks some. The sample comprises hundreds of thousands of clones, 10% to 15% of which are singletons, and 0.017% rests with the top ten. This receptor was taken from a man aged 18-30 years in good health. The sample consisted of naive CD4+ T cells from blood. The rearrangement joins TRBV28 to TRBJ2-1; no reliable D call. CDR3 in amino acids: CASSPPFWQPSYNEQFF. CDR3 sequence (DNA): TGTGCCAGCAGTCCCCCATTCTGGCAACCCTCCTACAATGAGCAGTTCTTC.